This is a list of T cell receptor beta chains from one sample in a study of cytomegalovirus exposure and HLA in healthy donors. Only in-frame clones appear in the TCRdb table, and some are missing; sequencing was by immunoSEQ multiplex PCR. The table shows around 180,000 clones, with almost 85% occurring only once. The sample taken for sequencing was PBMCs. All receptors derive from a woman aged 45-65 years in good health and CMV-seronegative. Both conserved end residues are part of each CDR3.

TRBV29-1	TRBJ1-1	CSVYKNTEAFF
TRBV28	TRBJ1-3	CASSFWPGTAKSSGNTIYF
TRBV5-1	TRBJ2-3	CASSLAPLVGASGHDLDTDTQYF
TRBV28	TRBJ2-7	CASSTGTGSYEQYF
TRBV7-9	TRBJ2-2	CASSSDRDEGGELFF
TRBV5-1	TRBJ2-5	CASSLGGTSEETQYF
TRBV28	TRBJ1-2	CASSNRDIYGYTF
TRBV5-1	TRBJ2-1	CASTRSSGVEYNEQFF
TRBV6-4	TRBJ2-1	CASSVSGGGFEQFF
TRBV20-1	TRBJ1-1	CSAVRRTEAFF
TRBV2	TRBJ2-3	CASSPTIRTDTQYF
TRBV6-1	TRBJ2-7	CASRDDRDSYEQYF
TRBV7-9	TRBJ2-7	CASSSGHPYEQYF
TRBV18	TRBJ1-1	CASSYTSGGLGTEAFF
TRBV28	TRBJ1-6	CACQDRSNSPLHF
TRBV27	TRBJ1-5	CASATRDSNQPQHF
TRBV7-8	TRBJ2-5	CASSRAQGVQETQYF
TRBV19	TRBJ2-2	CASYPTTGLSGELFF
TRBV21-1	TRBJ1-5	CASSNDRGSSNQPQHF
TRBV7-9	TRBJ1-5	CASSFGGGTVNQPQHF
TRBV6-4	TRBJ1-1	CASRETGRWATEAFF
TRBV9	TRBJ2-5	CASSSGLAGGETQYF
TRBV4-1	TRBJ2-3	CASSQVGGTDTQYF
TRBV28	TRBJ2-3	CASSFLGGRTTDTQYF
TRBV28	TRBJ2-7	CASSSYGRAVHGRYF
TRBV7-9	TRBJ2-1	CASSLGRDRDYNEQFF
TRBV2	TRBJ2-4	CASIGTGIAKNIQYF
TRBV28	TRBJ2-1	CASRPSYRDVDEQFF
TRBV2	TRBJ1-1	CASTLRTGSNTEAFF
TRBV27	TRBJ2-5	CASGLNRVVETQYF
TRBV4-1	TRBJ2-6	CASSQDPGFTYGGSNVLTF
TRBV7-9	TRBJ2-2	CSSSLDLAGVSGELFF
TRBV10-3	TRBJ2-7	CAISEGAEQYF
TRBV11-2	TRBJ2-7	CASSLVTGESYEQYF
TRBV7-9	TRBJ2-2	CASSSVLTGSNTGELFF
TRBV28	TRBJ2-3	CASRSTGTGSTDTQYF
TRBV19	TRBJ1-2	CASSTLGYTF
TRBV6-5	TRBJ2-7	CASSYSGRPSSYEQYF
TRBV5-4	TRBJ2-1	CASSLAGGRSEQFF
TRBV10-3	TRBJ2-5	CAISQTGEETQYF
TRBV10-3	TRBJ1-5	CAISELQGAQPQHF
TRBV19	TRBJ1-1	CASSSGTGGPNTEAFF